This entry is about one TCR beta chain. The specificity of this receptor is unknown. No base quality information exists; no much larger clone differs at one position. The sample belongs to a study of identical twins (dated by TCRdb to between 2015 and 2016). The study in broad terms: To test whether fetal clonotypes persist, the study used deep sequencing on TCR alpha and beta repertoires from monozygotic twins, unrelated adults of various ages, and cord blood. To rule out contamination, the twin experiments were replicated at different times with different library preparation protocols. Results and caveats for the whole study, not just this receptor: Out-of-frame TCR alpha sharing in monozygotic twins was systematically underestimated by recombination models, whereas sharing between unrelated individuals was in agreement with the recombination models. Compared with coincidental sharing between unrelated individuals, an excess of low generation-probability sequences was observed among out-of-frame TCR alpha sequences shared between twins. Abundant cord blood beta clonotypes carried fewer insertions; young adult naive repertoires showed a weaker similar trend, while memory repertoires showed none. A weaker excess of twin sharing was found in beta out-of-frame sequences because the signal-to-noise ratio was lowered by fewer shared sequences. Conclusions relied on cross-sectional statistical analysis, since the same donors could not be followed over many years. Zero-insertion analyses could be partly confounded by invariant T cells such as MAIT and iNKT, although diverse VJ usage argued against such confounding for most clonotypes.

V is pruned by 7 bases and J by 4 bases, leaving 12 bases of the junction without a gene match. The germline V gene sets CDR1 to MDHEN and CDR2 to SYDVKM. The CDR3 runs 16 amino acids, cysteine and phenylalanine included. Only CDR3 DNA is held: 48 bases, read in frame from base 1. All donors were healthy Caucasians. Three pairs of female monozygotic twins, all aged about 18 to 29 years, were included in the twin cohort. CD4+ and CD8+ T cell populations were isolated with positive isolation kits from Invitrogen. Libraries were constructed by 5' RACE. The listed sequencing device is Illumina HiSeq 2000. A universal primer binding site was added through template switching, and the final cDNA carried a unique molecular identifier so that TCR cDNA molecules could be counted accurately. Specific primers in the conserved constant-segment region were used to synthesize first-strand cDNA for the TCR alpha and beta chains. To control for contamination, each cDNA library was double barcoded with a SMART-Mk sample barcode plus Illumina barcodes. TruSeq adapter sequences and Illumina sample barcodes were added in two successive PCR steps. TCR alpha and beta cDNA libraries were sequenced on the Illumina HiSeq platform with custom primers. Regarding the original processing steps: MiGEC processed the raw reads to extract unique molecular identifiers, while MiXCR was used to determine the CDR3 positions. For each individual, recombination models were inferred using an EM algorithm with the repgenHMM and IGoR tools. The tcR package in R was used for shared clonotype analysis, with sharing normalized by the product of cloneset sizes. Out-of-frame nonproductive sequences were analyzed to study raw recombination free of thymic and clonal selection effects. TCRdb reran the public reads through fastp at Q25 and MiXCR, keeping productive beta chains. Entries are consolidated by CDR3 protein sequence, retaining the most common genes and DNA. The V and J calls, along with clone size, are taken from TCRdb and not from the paper's own processing. The sample includes around 480,000 distinct CDR3 sequences, with 13% to 15% observed a single time. Clones ranked in the top ten supply about 0.52% of the sample.

This sample was also put to use in a study of yellow fever vaccine responses in identical twins. Looking at the second paper: According to the authors, the vaccine-induced T cell response in identical twins seemed to be partly convergent and partly specific to each individual. In the study, vaccine-responding T cell clones were precisely tracked in identical twins.

Recombination joined TRBV28 with TRBJ2-2; 7 of the junction bases match TRBD1. The sample was CD4+ T cells sorted from blood. The sequence was obtained from a woman aged 18-29 years in good health. The CDR3 region has the sequence CASTLTAGTATGELFF. The nucleotide sequence reads TGTGCCAGCACCTTAACGGCCGGGACAGCCACCGGGGAGCTGTTTTTT.